This TCR beta chain stems from a study of CD8+ T cells in alopecia areata. This clone showed up just a few times. What it binds is not known. Sequencing used cDNA as its template, made by extracting RNA and reverse transcribing it. The data were produced by immunoSEQ multiplex PCR, yet TCRdb's version contains in-frame clones alone and is incomplete. Seen here are over 250,000 clones, 60% observed once, and the top ten hold around 0.92%. Noted treatment: oral pan-JAK inhibitor, 5-10 mg twice daily. General study results and limits: In patients, TCRs were shared less clearly than in mice, and HLA may possibly be involved.

The clonotype comes from a human donor with alopecia areata. Sequencing was performed on CD4+ T cells sorted from blood, taken around week 54, from a patient treated with tofacitinib.

DNA for the CDR3: TGCGCCAGCAGCCAATCGGACAGGCGGAATGAAAAACTGTTTTTT. Its protein product is CASSQSDRRNEKLFF. The chain carries TRBV4-3 and TRBJ1-4; 7 bases line up with TRBD1. The CDR3 is 15 amino acids. Germline V gene data show CDR1 as LGHNA and CDR2 as YSLEER. V gave up 2 bases and J gave up 5 bases; unmatched junction bases: 5.